This entry lists 19 T cell receptor beta chains sequenced from one sample in a study of blood T cells in healthy people across ages. Primed by a sample-barcoded 5' primer and a J-beta primer mix, a second PCR proceeded for about 7 to 11 cycles. TCRdb ran MiXCR on the 5' RACE reads and lists one entry per CDR3 protein. The table has 1.5 million to 2 million distinct CDR3 sequences, 28% seen once; the top ten hold more than 6%. The specimen sequenced was blood. These TCRs come from a woman younger than 45 in good health.

This clonotype turned up a few times. The rearrangement links TRBV5-1 to TRBJ2-1; 16 bases line up with TRBD2. V shed 2 bases, J shed 15 bases, and the junction held 5 bases outside the gene matches. This CDR3 spans 14 amino acids. Germline CDR1 SGHRS, CDR2 YFSETQ. CDR3 DNA: TGCGCCAGCAGCTTAGGGACTAGCGGGGGGGCCCCGTTCTTC. Amino acids: CASSLGTSGGAPFF.

This clonotype was picked up a small number of times. The rearrangement joins TRBV12-3 or TRBV12-4 to TRBJ2-5; 8 bases map to TRBD2. With V trimmed by 6 bases and J by 5 bases, 14 bases remained unmatched. The CDR3 has 16 residues. The CDR3 DNA reads TGTGCCAGCAGGATACGCGGGGGGTCCGGTGTCGAGACCCAGTACTTC. Translated, it gives CASRIRGGSGVETQYF.

The chain recombines TRBV29-1 with TRBJ1-2, with no clear D. V dropped 1 base and J dropped 7 bases, with 16 bases sitting between them. CDR1 and CDR2 (germline): SQVTM, ANQGSEA. CDR3 length: 14 residues. DNA of the CDR3: TGCAGCGTTGAAGGGGTGGATCTAGGTAGTGGCTACACCTTC. Its translation is CSVEGVDLGSGYTF. Based on the CDR3 plus reference TRBV29-1 and TRBJ1-2, the full variable domain is SAVISQKPSRDICQRGTSLTIQCQVDSQVTMMFWYRQQPGQSLTLIATANQGSEATYESGFVIDKFPISRPNLTFSTLTVSNMSPEDSSIYLCSVEGVDLGSGYTFGSGTRLTVV.

This sequence joins TRBV4-1 and TRBJ1-1; D is ambiguous. The germline V gene has CDR1 MGHRA and CDR2 YSYEKL. The CDR3 length is 15 residues. V shed 0 bases and J shed 3 bases, with 11 bases lying between them. This CDR3 reads CASSQEGVGYTEAFF. The CDR3 nucleotides are TGCGCCAGCAGCCAAGAAGGAGTGGGGTACACTGAAGCTTTCTTT.

This chain joins TRBV20-1 and TRBJ1-6, with 7 bases aligning to TRBD1. The CDR3 length is 13 residues. V shed 5 bases and J 8 bases; nucleotides not matched to a gene: 6. CDR1 is DFQATT, CDR2 SNEGSKA, per germline (reference sequence). This chain's CDR3 is CSAERDSYSPLHF. The CDR3, as DNA: TGCAGTGCTGAACGGGACAGTTATTCACCCCTCCACTTT.

This clonotype showed up just a few times. The chain joins TRBV10-3 to TRBJ2-1; D gene unclear. The CDR3 totals 17 residues. Germline CDR1 and CDR2: ENHRY and SYGVKD. V dropped 2 bases and J dropped 0 bases, with 14 bases sitting between them. The CDR3 nucleotides read TGTGCCATCAGTGAGCAGGAAGGCGTTAGCTCCTACAATGAGCAGTTCTTC. Translating gives CAISEQEGVSSYNEQFF.

By sample fraction, this clonotype is medium-sized. The V gene is TRBV7-8, the J gene TRBJ2-4, with D unclear. This CDR3 spans 12 amino acids. Germline-derived CDR1 and CDR2 are SGHVS and FQNEAQ. V shed 1 base and J shed 8 bases, with 6 bases lying between them. CDR3 bases: TGTGCCAGCAGCTTAGGGTCAGACATTCAGTACTTC. Its protein is CASSLGSDIQYF.

V gene TRBV20-1 combines with J gene TRBJ1-5; D is possibly TRBD1 (5 bases). CDR1 DFQATT and CDR2 SNEGSKA come from the germline V gene (reference sequence). This CDR3 has 15 amino acids. The V end lost 6 bases, the J end lost 6 bases, and 21 bases lay between the germline ends. The CDR3 DNA reads TGCAGTGCGGGGAGTGCGGGGCGACGGAGTCAGCCCCAGCATTTT. It is translated as CSAGSAGRRSQPQHF.

This clonotype was seen only a few times. The V gene is TRBV5-1, the J gene TRBJ2-3; D is perhaps TRBD2 (6 bases). V shed 7 bases and J shed 2 bases, with 14 bases lying between them. The CDR3 has 14 residues. The germline V gene has CDR1 SGHRS and CDR2 YFSETQ. This CDR3 reads CASLLRDSTDTQYF. CDR3 bases: TGCGCCAGCTTACTTCGGGACTCCACAGATACGCAGTATTTT.

This clonotype was detected a few times. The chain carries TRBV20-1 and TRBJ2-7, with 13 positions matching TRBD2. Germline-derived CDR1 and CDR2 are DFQATT and SNEGSKA (reference sequence). V gave up 5 bases and J gave up 7 bases; unmatched junction bases: 11. This CDR3 comprises 15 residues. The CDR3 DNA sequence: TGCAGTGCTCAACCGGGACTAGCGGGACTGAATGAGCAGTACTTC. Translating it yields CSAQPGLAGLNEQYF.

This chain links TRBV6-5 with TRBJ1-6, with a tentative D call TRBD1 (5 bases). Germline CDR1 MNHEY, CDR2 SVGAGI. This CDR3 region has 15 residues. Trimming left V 2 bases short and J 7 bases short, with 12 bases between. CDR3 loop: CASSYGTVHNSPLHF. The CDR3 DNA reads TGTGCCAGCAGTTACGGGACGGTACACAATTCACCCCTCCACTTT.

A word on this clonotype: A much bigger clone sits one base away, suggesting this may be a read error. The chain links TRBV29-1 to TRBJ1-2; no reliable D call. In germline, CDR1 is SQVTM, CDR2 ANQGSEA. Trimming shortened V by 6 bases and J by 2 bases, and 10 bases separated the two germline ends. The CDR3 has 12 residues. CDR3 DNA sequence: TGCAGCGTCCCACGGGGAAACTATGGCTACACCTTC. Its protein is CSVPRGNYGYTF.

The chain carries TRBV7-2 and TRBJ2-3, with TRBD2 matching 7 bases. The CDR3 extends over 16 amino acids. Germline CDR1 is SGHTA and CDR2 is FQGNSA. With V trimmed by 5 bases and J by 4 bases, 12 bases remained unmatched. The CDR3: CASSIRLATPSDTQYF. The CDR3, as DNA: TGTGCCAGCAGCATAAGACTAGCCACCCCCTCAGATACGCAGTATTTT.

This clonotype has just a few counts. The rearrangement joins TRBV29-1 to TRBJ2-1, with 8 bases identical to TRBD2. V lost 4 bases, J lost 3 bases, and 5 bases stayed unmatched. The germline V gene encodes CDR1 SQVTM and CDR2 ANQGSEA. The CDR3 runs to 14 residues. Here the CDR3 reads CSVVTSGVYNEQFF. The CDR3 DNA reads TGCAGCGTTGTTACTAGCGGAGTCTACAATGAGCAGTTCTTC.

This clonotype was counted a few times. At one of its ends the junction is not consistent with the germline gene, which may arise from a read error. The chain has TRBV5-1 and TRBJ2-1; no definite D call. Germline lookup yields CDR1 SGHRS and CDR2 YFSETQ. This CDR3 is built from 15 residues. CDR3 nucleotides: TGCGCCAACAGCTTGAGGCTTAGCTCCTACAATGAGCAGTTCTTC. Translating it yields CANSLRLSSYNEQFF. The whole variable domain, filled in from reference TRBV5-1 and TRBJ2-1, reads KAGVTQTPRYLIKTRGQQVTLSCSPISGHRSVSWYQQTPGQGLQFLFEYFSETQRNKGNFPGRFSGRQFSNSRSEMNVSTLELGDSALYLCANSLRLSSYNEQFFGPGTRLTVL.

The rearrangement uses TRBV3-1 and TRBJ1-1, with D possibly TRBD1 on 6 matching bases. This CDR3 contains 13 residues. CDR1 LGHDT and CDR2 YNNKEL come from the germline V gene (reference sequence). Deletions cut 8 bases from V and 6 bases from J, with 16 bases between. CDR3 sequence (DNA): TGTGCCAGCTCCCACCACAGGGTCTCTGAAGCTTTCTTT. The encoded protein is CASSHHRVSEAFF.

This clonotype was counted ten times or more. This chain connects TRBV12-5 to TRBJ2-4, with a weak D call TRBD2 (6 bases). V shed 2 bases and J shed 7 bases, with 15 bases lying between them. Germline lookup yields CDR1 LGHNT and CDR2 FRNRAP. CDR3 length: 15 residues. The CDR3 bases are TGTGCTAGTGGTTTGCTGCGTGGGGCGGGGAACATTCAGTACTTC. Translation gives CASGLLRGAGNIQYF.

This clonotype was picked up a small number of times. The V gene is TRBV11-2, the J gene TRBJ2-5, with 7 bases aligning to TRBD2. The CDR3 extends over 15 amino acids. Looked up from germline, CDR1 is SGHAT and CDR2 is FQNNGV. V lost 6 bases and J lost 2; bases outside the gene matches: 9. The CDR3 DNA sequence: TGTGCCAGCAGGGTCGGACTAGGGCCTCAAGAGACCCAGTACTTC. It translates to CASRVGLGPQETQYF.

At least ten counts were recorded for this clonotype. This chain connects TRBV4-2 to TRBJ2-4, with TRBD2 matching 9 bases. The CDR3 runs 15 residues. Germline CDR1 and CDR2: LGHNA and YNFKEQ. The V and J ends lost 3 bases and 13 bases, in that order; junction bases with no gene match: 13. As DNA, the CDR3 is TGTGCCAGCAGCCAGGACGTAGCGGGGGCGGCCCCCCAGTACTTC. Translation gives CASSQDVAGAAPQYF.